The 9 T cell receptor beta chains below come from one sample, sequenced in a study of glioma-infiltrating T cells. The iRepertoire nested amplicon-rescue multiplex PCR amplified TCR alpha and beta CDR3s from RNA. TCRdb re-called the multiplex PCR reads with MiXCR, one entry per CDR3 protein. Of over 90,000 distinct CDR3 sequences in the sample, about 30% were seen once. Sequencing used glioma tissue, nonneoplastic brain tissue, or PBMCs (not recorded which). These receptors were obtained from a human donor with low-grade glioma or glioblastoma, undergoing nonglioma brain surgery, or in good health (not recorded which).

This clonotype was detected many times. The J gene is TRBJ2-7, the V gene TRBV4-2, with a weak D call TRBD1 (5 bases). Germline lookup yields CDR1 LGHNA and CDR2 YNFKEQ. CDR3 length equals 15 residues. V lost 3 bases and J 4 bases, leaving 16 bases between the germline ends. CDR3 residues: CASSQLDSERYEQYF. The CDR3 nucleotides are TGTGCCAGCAGCCAGCTAGACAGTGAACGGTACGAGCAGTACTTC.

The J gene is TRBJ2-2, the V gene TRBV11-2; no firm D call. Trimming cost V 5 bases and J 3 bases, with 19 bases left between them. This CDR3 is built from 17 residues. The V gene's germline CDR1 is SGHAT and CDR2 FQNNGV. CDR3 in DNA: TGTGCCAGCAGCCCACACCCACGGGCGAGTCACACCGGGGAGCTGTTTTTT. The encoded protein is CASSPHPRASHTGELFF.

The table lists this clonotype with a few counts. The CDR3 DNA reads as TGTGCCAGCTCACCGGACAGGGTGGGAATAGGCGAGCAGTACTTC. It is translated as CASSPDRVGIGEQYF. This chain uses TRBV18 with TRBJ2-7; 8 bases align to TRBD1. The CDR3 is 15 residues long. V was clipped by 3 bases and J by 6 bases; unmatched bases: 10. Germline CDR1 reads KGHSH; CDR2 reads LQKENI.

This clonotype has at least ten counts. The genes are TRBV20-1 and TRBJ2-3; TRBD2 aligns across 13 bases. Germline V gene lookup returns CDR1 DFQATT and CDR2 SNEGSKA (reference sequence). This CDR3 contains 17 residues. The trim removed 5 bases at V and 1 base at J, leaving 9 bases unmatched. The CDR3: CSALTSGGESGTDTQYF. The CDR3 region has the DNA TGCAGTGCTCTCACTAGCGGGGGGGAGAGTGGCACAGATACGCAGTATTTT.

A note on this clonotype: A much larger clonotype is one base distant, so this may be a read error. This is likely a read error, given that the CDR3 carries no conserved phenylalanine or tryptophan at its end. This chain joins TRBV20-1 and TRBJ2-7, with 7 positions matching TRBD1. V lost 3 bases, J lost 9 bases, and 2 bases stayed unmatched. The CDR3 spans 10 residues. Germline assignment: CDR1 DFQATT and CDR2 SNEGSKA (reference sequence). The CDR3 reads CSASRQGQYS. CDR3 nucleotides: TGCAGTGCTAGTCGACAGGGGCAGTACTCC.

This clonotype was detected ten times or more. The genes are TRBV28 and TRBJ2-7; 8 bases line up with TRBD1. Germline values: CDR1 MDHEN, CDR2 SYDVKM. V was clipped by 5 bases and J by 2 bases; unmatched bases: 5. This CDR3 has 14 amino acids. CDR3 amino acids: CASSGGQEPYEQYF. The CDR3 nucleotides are TGTGCCAGCAGTGGGGGACAGGAACCCTACGAGCAGTACTTC.

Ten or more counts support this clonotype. The CDR3: CASSEWHGGTNEKLFF. The CDR3 coding sequence is TGTGCCAGCAGTGAATGGCACGGGGGGACTAATGAAAAACTGTTTTTT. The chain uses TRBV25-1 and TRBJ1-4; D is perhaps TRBD1 (5 bases). This CDR3 has 16 residues. Germline assignment: CDR1 MGHDK and CDR2 SYGVNS. With 1 base removed from V and 2 bases from J, the gap between germline ends came to 11 bases. The whole variable domain, remainder taken from reference TRBV25-1 and TRBJ1-4, is EADIYQTPRYLVIGTGKKITLECSQTMGHDKMYWYQQDPGMELHLIHYSYGVNSTEKGDLSSESTVSRIRTEHFPLTLESARPSHTSQYLCASSEWHGGTNEKLFFGSGTQLSVL.

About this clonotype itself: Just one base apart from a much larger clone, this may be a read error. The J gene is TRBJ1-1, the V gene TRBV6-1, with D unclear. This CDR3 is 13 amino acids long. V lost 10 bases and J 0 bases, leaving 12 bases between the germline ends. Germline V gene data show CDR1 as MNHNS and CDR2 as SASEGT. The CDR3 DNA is TGTGCCAACAAGTTTTCCCTGAACACTGAAGCTTTCTTT. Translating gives CANKFSLNTEAFF.

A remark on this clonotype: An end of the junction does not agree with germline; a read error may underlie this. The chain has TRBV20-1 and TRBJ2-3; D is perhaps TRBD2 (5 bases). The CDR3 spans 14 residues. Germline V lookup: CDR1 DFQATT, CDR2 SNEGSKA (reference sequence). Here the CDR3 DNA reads TGCAGTGCTAGCAAGCAAGAGGGCACAGATAAGCAGTATTTT. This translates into CSASKQEGTDKQYF.